This T cell receptor (beta chain) was retrieved from a study of cytomegalovirus exposure and HLA in healthy donors. Broader study findings: V- and J-gene trimming of TCR beta was linked (in a later analysis) to a missense DCLRE1C variant. The productive fraction for most TCR beta V segments was about 90% or about 30% in an earlier analysis.

CDR1 is SGDLS and CDR2 is YYNGEE in the germline V gene. The CDR3 spans 10 residues. The V gene lost 7 bases and the J gene lost 6 bases, with 5 bases spanning the gap. It was with 60 Vbeta and 13 Jbeta primers that the PCR ran. The protocol was immunoSEQ multiplex PCR, while the TCRdb copy is restricted to in-frame clones and leaves out a portion. The sample contains over 150,000 clones, 70% to 85% of which appear only once. To note about this clone: What it binds is unknown.

This TCR derives from a woman aged 25 to 39 in good health and CMV-seropositive. Sequencing was done on a sample of PBMCs. The V and J genes are TRBV9 and TRBJ1-5; D not resolved. The CDR3 loop is CASEIQPQHF. The CDR3 DNA reads as TGTGCCAGCGAGATTCAGCCCCAGCATTTT.